A single T cell receptor beta chain is shown here with its context. Its antigen is not identified. The entry originates in a study of shared clonotypes between healthy human individuals. Study-level results: A handful of donors showed sharing of approximately 5% of naive CD4 clonotypes.

Germline V CDR1 and CDR2: SGHVS, FQNEAQ. J gave up 0 bases and V 2 bases, and 5 bases lay outside the gene matches. The CDR3 spans 16 residues. Here immunoSEQ multiplex PCR was the method, and the copy in TCRdb shows in-frame clones only, minus some. This table has 950,000 to 1,300,000 clones, approximately 76% appearing once. This TCR was sampled from a man aged 18 to 29 in good health. The chain has TRBV7-8 and TRBJ2-7; 9 bases are a match to TRBD2. The sequencing sample was made of memory CD4+ T cells sorted from blood. Regarding subset: CD45RA-negative fraction. The CDR3 loop is CASSLTWTSDSYEQYF. The CDR3, as DNA: TGTGCCAGCAGCTTAACTTGGACTAGCGACTCCTACGAGCAGTACTTC.